The clone carrying this T cell receptor beta chain was detected only once. The target antigen is unknown. Naivety among CD8 cells was defined by CD45RO negativity and positive CCR7 selection, thereby excluding terminally differentiated effector memory CD45RA+ cells. Data came from immunoSEQ multiplex PCR; TCRdb stores just in-frame clones and leaves some out. The sample contains some 2,000,000 clones, approximately 95% of which appear only once. This sample stems from a study of shared clonotypes between healthy human individuals. Overall study context: The donor pool was made up of a couple of women and three men aged 18 to 49. Study outcomes and limitations: Memory subsets generally showed smaller estimated richness than naive subsets did.

After removal of 7 bases from V and 2 bases from J, the junction contained 5 bases not matched to a gene. Looked up from germline, CDR1 is MDHEN and CDR2 is SYDVKM. This CDR3 has 14 amino acids. Sequencing input: naive CD8+ T cells sorted from blood. V and J are TRBV28 and TRBJ2-7; 10 bases map to TRBD1. The TCR originated in a man aged 18 to 30 in good health. CDR3 sequence (DNA): TGTGCCAGCAAGGGACAGGGGTTTGCCTACGAGCAGTACTTC. Encoded protein: CASKGQGFAYEQYF. Filled out from reference TRBV28 and TRBJ2-7, the complete variable domain reads DVKVTQSSRYLVKRTGEKVFLECVQDMDHENMFWYRQDPGLGLRLIYFSYDVKMKEKGDIPEGYSVSREKKERFSLILESASTNQTSMYLCASKGQGFAYEQYFGPGTRLTVT.